This paragraph covers one T cell receptor beta chain sequence. TCRdb's table, derived via immunoSEQ multiplex PCR, lists solely in-frame clones and lacks some. This table has over 20,000 clones, around 87% appearing once. Germline V CDR1 and CDR2: MDHEN, SYDVKM. V lost 5 bases and J 6 bases, leaving 13 bases between the germline ends. The CDR3 is 13 residues long. The sample originates from a study of PD-1 blockade in classical Hodgkin lymphoma. Time point here: newly diagnosed, previously untreated cHL patient sample. Negative selection with magnets was how CD8+ T cells were isolated from the thawed PBMCs.

The sequence derives from a human donor with classical Hodgkin lymphoma. This chain joins TRBV28 and TRBJ1-2, with a tentative D call TRBD1 (6 bases). Material: CD8+ T cells from blood. The CDR3 sequence: CASSGTIWDGYTF. CDR3 bases: TGTGCCAGCAGTGGGACAATTTGGGATGGCTACACCTTC.